Presented here are 15 T cell receptor beta chains from one specimen sequenced in a study of T-cell reconstitution after alpha-beta-depleted transplantation in children. Unique molecular identifiers were incorporated during preparation of the TCRbeta library. Each CDR3 protein is one row after TCRdb ran MiXCR on the PCR reads. The sample carries about 240,000 distinct CDR3 sequences, over 20% recorded once. Source: PBMCs, taken before TCRalphabeta/CD19-depleted stem cell transplant. These receptors originate from a girl aged 2 to 9 with Fanconi anemia, due to receive a stem cell transplant.

V is TRBV15 and J is TRBJ2-1; D is ambiguous. The V gene lost 0 bases and the J gene lost 13 bases, with 13 bases spanning the gap. The CDR3 is 13 amino acids. The V gene's germline CDR1 is LNHNV and CDR2 YYDKDF (reference sequence). The CDR3 DNA reads TGTGCCACCAGCAGAGAACCAAAACAAGTCCAGTTCTTC. Residues: CATSREPKQVQFF.

The chain uses TRBV10-2 and TRBJ2-3; D is uncertain. This CDR3 has 12 residues. Germline values: CDR1 WSHSY, CDR2 SAAADI. V lost 3 bases, J lost 5 bases, and 6 bases lay in between. DNA of the CDR3: TGCGCCAGCAGTGATATCGGAGATACGCAGTATTTT. Encoded protein: CASSDIGDTQYF.

This clonotype was picked up a small number of times. This rearrangement joins TRBV7-3 to TRBJ2-2; 7 bases align to TRBD2. V was pared by 1 base and J by 0 bases, with 8 bases of the junction left unmatched. Germline V gene lookup returns CDR1 SGHTA and CDR2 FQGTGA. CDR3 size: 18 residues. The CDR3 bases are TGTGCCAGCAGCTTAAAGGCTACTAGCGCCGCGAACACCGGGGAGCTGTTTTTT. It codes for CASSLKATSAANTGELFF.

The V call is TRBV20-1, the J call TRBJ2-5; 10 bases map to TRBD2. Germline CDR1 and CDR2: DFQATT and SNEGSKA (reference sequence). The junction had 9 bases not matched to a gene; V was cut back by 3 bases and J by 5 bases. The CDR3 sequence is 15 residues long. The CDR3 protein is CSASPSTSGVETQYF. The DNA for the CDR3 is TGCAGTGCTAGTCCCTCTACTAGCGGGGTGGAGACCCAGTACTTC.

The J gene is TRBJ2-7, the V gene TRBV21-1; TRBD1 is the table's D call, not checked against the DNA. TRBV21-1 is annotated as a pseudogene. The CDR3 length is 20 residues. The CDR3 DNA reads TGTGCCAGCAGCAAACCTGCCCCCCTGCCCCAGGGGGTTCCCCACTACGAGCAGTACTTC. It codes for CASSKPAPLPQGVPHYEQYF.

CDR3 in amino acids: CASAKRRSSYNEQFF. The CDR3 nucleotides are TGTGCCAGCGCGAAGCGGAGAAGCTCCTACAATGAGCAGTTCTTC. The V call is TRBV2, the J call TRBJ2-1; tentatively, D is TRBD2 (5 bases). The CDR3 spans 15 residues. Germline CDR1 SNHLY, CDR2 FYNNEI. The germline V and J ends were trimmed by 8 bases and 0 bases, with 14 bases remaining between them.

There are many counts of this clonotype. V and J are TRBV7-2 and TRBJ1-6; D perhaps matches TRBD1 (5 bases). Trimming took 0 bases from V and 8 from J, leaving 14 bases between them. The germline gives CDR1 SGHTA, CDR2 FQGNSA. This CDR3 comprises 16 residues. The CDR3 DNA is TGTGCCAGCAGCTTAGCGTCCGGGACGGTAGATTCACCCCTCCACTTT. Translating it yields CASSLASGTVDSPLHF.

This clonotype showed up many times. The chain has TRBV7-2 and TRBJ1-2, with 8 bases fitting TRBD1. The germline CDR1 and CDR2 sequences are SGHTA and FQGNSA. Trimming took 5 bases from V and 4 from J; bases not matched to a gene: 6. There are 14 residues in the CDR3. CDR3 protein: CASSQQGTGYGYTF. For the CDR3, the DNA is TGTGCCAGCAGCCAACAAGGGACAGGCTATGGCTACACCTTC.

This clonotype has just a few counts. The chain links TRBV12-3 or TRBV12-4 to TRBJ2-5; the D is unclear. This CDR3 is built from 14 residues. V gave up 5 bases and J gave up 5 bases, with 15 bases separating them. Here the CDR3 DNA reads TGTGCCAGCAGTCTTTCTCGGGTGGGGGAGACCCAGTACTTC. Protein product: CASSLSRVGETQYF.

This clonotype turned up a few times. CDR3 sequence (DNA): TGTGCCAGCAGTCGAGGTGGGACAGGGGTAACTGAAGCTTTCTTT. Its protein product is CASSRGGTGVTEAFF. The rearrangement uses TRBV12-3 or TRBV12-4 and TRBJ1-1; 10 bases map to TRBD1. J gave up 5 bases and V 5 bases, and 8 bases lay outside the gene matches. This CDR3 has 15 residues.

J is TRBJ1-2 and V is TRBV25-1; D unclear. CDR1 and CDR2 from the germline V gene are MGHDK and SYGVNS. The germline V and J ends were trimmed by 5 bases and 5 bases, with 12 bases remaining between them. CDR3 length: 13 residues. The CDR3 reads CASSSPPGYGYTF. The CDR3 DNA follows: TGTGCCAGCAGTTCGCCTCCGGGATATGGCTACACCTTC.

In the case of this clonotype: The junction differs from germline at one of its ends, possibly a read error. This chain joins TRBV12-3 or TRBV12-4 and TRBJ2-2, with unresolved D. The CDR3 consists of 11 residues. CDR3 amino acids: CAISLIAELFF. The CDR3 bases are TGTGCCATCAGTTTAATTGCGGAGCTGTTTTTT.

This clonotype was counted between two and nine times. The chain joins TRBV7-3 to TRBJ2-1, with TRBD2 matching 10 bases. V dropped 6 bases and J dropped 5; count of bases not matched to a gene: 13. Germline V CDR1 and CDR2: SGHTA, FQGTGA. The CDR3 contains 17 residues. CDR3 sequence reads: CASSPTGGTSAHNEQFF. The CDR3 nucleotides read TGTGCCAGCAGTCCTACCGGGGGGACTAGCGCCCACAATGAGCAGTTCTTC.

The chain couples TRBV4-1 to TRBJ1-2; TRBD1 matches 8 bases. V lost 2 bases, J lost 4 bases, and 3 bases stayed unmatched. The CDR3 is 14 amino acids. Germline CDR1 and CDR2: MGHRA and YSYEKL. The CDR3 DNA is TGCGCCAGCAGCCAATTCACAGGGGGCTATGGCTACACCTTC. Encoded protein: CASSQFTGGYGYTF.

Many counts were recorded for this clonotype. This sequence joins TRBV5-1 and TRBJ2-7; D possibly corresponds to TRBD1 (6 bases). In germline, CDR1 is SGHRS, CDR2 YFSETQ. V lost 2 bases, J lost 2 bases, and 8 bases lay in between. The CDR3 contains 13 residues. This CDR3 reads CASSFGQTYEQYF. The CDR3 DNA reads as TGCGCCAGCAGCTTCGGACAGACCTACGAGCAGTACTTC.